Detailed here is one T cell receptor (beta chain). Its antigen is currently not known. The sample holds no much larger clone one base away, and base qualities are not on file. Participants in the prospective study were aged about 18 to 95 years, lived in some 24 United States geographic areas, and enrolled through a virtual design. In the prospective study, cohorts were assigned on the basis of participant-reported clinical history obtained from a screening survey and a study questionnaire. Mobile phlebotomists in the prospective study collected whole blood, serum and a nasopharyngeal or oropharyngeal swab from every participant. Participants in the prospective study had the option to provide additional blood draws and questionnaires over a roughly 2-month period. Blood samples from the prospective study were shipped frozen or at room temperature prior to DNA extraction. From the cysteine through the phenylalanine, the CDR3 covers 14 amino acids. Just the 42-base CDR3 DNA is kept, in frame starting at base 1. Per the germline V gene (reference sequence), MNHEY is the CDR1 and SMNVEV is the CDR2. The germline V and J ends show losses of 7 bases and 2 bases respectively, and no gene match explains 8 bases of the junction.

The immunoSEQ Assay, a bias-controlled multiplex PCR, was used to amplify TCRbeta CDR3 regions from genomic DNA. For the original study's pipeline: Nucleated cell counts per sample were estimated from amplification of reference gene primers within the assay. To quantify the absolute abundance of each unique TCRbeta CDR3 rearrangement, sequence reads were collapsed and filtered. For each sample, productive Simpson clonality was calculated as the square root of Simpson's diversity index across productive rearrangements. The clones in this table, taken by TCRdb from immuneACCESS, are in-frame only. Not every clone is retained; where verified, under half of the shortfall comes from an unresolved V gene, and the cause of the rest is unknown. V, J and clone size derive from that table, while D and trimming were established from the DNA sequence. The sample includes roughly 420,000 clones, with roughly 90% observed a single time. The ten largest clones represent 0.95% to 1% of the sample.

The sample originates from a study of blood T cell repertoires in COVID-19 (dated by TCRdb to the early 2020s). At the level of the whole study: Samples covering the acute and convalescent phases of COVID-19 were provided by collaborators in the United States, Italy and Spain. The prospective study material was composed of cDNA or gDNA derived from T cells, B-cell-depleted T cells, or PBMCs. Sample metadata almost always included a de-identified subject ID, COVID-19 status, age in years and sex. The dataset comprised deeply sampled blood TCRbeta repertoires from subjects exposed to, actively infected with, or recovered from COVID-19. Samples came from the ongoing ImmuneRACE study (first 160 participants) plus 1,254 subjects from 6 global collaborators. Where available, HLA class I and class II types were obtained from metadata supplied by the sample provider rather than from assay-based typing. A freely available public database, intended as a resource for researchers studying the immune response to SARS-CoV-2, is where the repertoires were released. What the study reported, not specific to this receptor: The amount of clinical and demographic metadata varied by source and participant and was provided uncurated.

The chain is made from TRBV27 and TRBJ2-7, with 7 junctional bases fitting TRBD1. The receptor comes from a woman aged 25 to 39 with acute COVID-19. Sample: PBMCs or T cells enriched from blood (not recorded which). The CDR3 here reads CASKYRGRTYEQYF. Read as DNA, the sequence is TGTGCCAGCAAATACAGGGGAAGGACCTACGAGCAGTACTTC.